Shown below are 27 T cell receptor beta chains from a single sample sequenced in a study of monozygotic twins with inflammatory bowel disease. TCRdb re-called the 5' RACE reads, yielding one record per CDR3 amino acid sequence without DNA. The sample holds 150,000 to 200,000 distinct CDR3 sequences. Sequencing was done on a sample of blood. These receptors all stem from a human donor with ulcerative colitis or Crohn's disease, or a healthy co-twin of an affected twin (not recorded which).

V is TRBV27 and J is TRBJ2-1. The germline CDR1 and CDR2 sequences are MNHEY and SMNVEV (reference sequence). This CDR3 contains 15 residues. CDR3 amino acids: CASSFIPFSYNEQFF.

The V and J genes are TRBV30 and TRBJ2-7; the D gene TCRdb calls, TRBD2, cannot be checked with no DNA. The CDR3 has 16 amino acids. Looked up from germline, CDR1 is GTSNPN and CDR2 is SVGIG (reference sequence). CDR3 region: CAWSPRTASGSPEQYF.

V gene TRBV11-2 combines with J gene TRBJ1-2. The CDR3 consists of 16 residues. The germline CDR1 and CDR2 sequences are SGHAT and FQNNGV. This CDR3 reads CASSLGLGRPNYGYTF.

The chain employs TRBV2 and TRBJ2-2. There are 15 residues in the CDR3. In germline, CDR1 is SNHLY, CDR2 FYNNEI. The CDR3 protein is CASSEMGANTGELFF.

V is TRBV5-1 and J is TRBJ1-1; TCRdb lists TRBD1, though no DNA is available to test this call. The CDR3 has 13 residues. Germline CDR1 reads SGHRS; CDR2 reads YFSETQ. CDR3 loop: CASRNPGVTEAFF.

The V gene is TRBV3-1, the J gene TRBJ1-5. The CDR3 spans 14 residues. Germline CDR1 is LGHDT and CDR2 is YNNKEL (reference sequence). The CDR3 spells CASSPGGAGQPQHF.

The chain uses TRBV11-2 and TRBJ2-3; TCRdb's D call, TRBD2, is unchecked because there is no DNA. The CDR3 sequence is 16 residues long. The V gene's germline CDR1 is SGHAT and CDR2 FQNNGV. CDR3 protein: CASSLGTSGSTDTQYF.

The chain employs TRBV12-3 or TRBV12-4 and TRBJ1-2; no DNA is available, so the TRBD1 call from TCRdb remains unchecked. The length of the CDR3 is 13 residues. The chain's CDR3 is CASGYRDGYGYTF.

This rearrangement joins TRBV10-2 to TRBJ2-7; TCRdb outputs TRBD1, but without DNA this stays unchecked. The CDR3 consists of 13 residues. In germline, CDR1 is WSHSY, CDR2 SAAADI. CDR3: CASSVRGESEQYF.

The V and J genes are TRBV3-1 and TRBJ1-1. This CDR3 comprises 12 residues. Germline V gene lookup returns CDR1 LGHDT and CDR2 YNNKEL (reference sequence). The CDR3 region is CASSPGNREAFF.

J is TRBJ2-7 and V is TRBV14; TCRdb's D gene call, TRBD2, goes unchecked for lack of DNA. CDR3 size: 14 residues. Germline V CDR1 and CDR2: SGHDN, FVKESK. The CDR3 loop is CASRPTSASYEQYF.

V is TRBV12-3 or TRBV12-4 and J is TRBJ2-1; the TCRdb call, TRBD2, lacks DNA for checking. This CDR3 spans 15 amino acids. CDR3 loop: CASSFAGGPQEEQFF.

The chain employs TRBV10-3 and TRBJ2-5; there is no DNA to check the TCRdb D call of TRBD2. The germline V gene encodes CDR1 ENHRY and CDR2 SYGVKD. The CDR3 runs 16 residues. CDR3 in amino acids: CAIRSSSAGGVETQYF.

This chain links TRBV7-2 with TRBJ1-2; the TCRdb call, TRBD1, lacks DNA for checking. Germline CDR1 and CDR2: SGHTA and FQGNSA. The CDR3 totals 15 residues. This CDR3 is CASSLNRGGSYGYTF.

The chain couples TRBV20-1 to TRBJ2-1; the D gene TCRdb calls, TRBD2, cannot be checked with no DNA. This CDR3 spans 13 amino acids. CDR1 is DFQATT and CDR2 is SNEGSKA in the germline V gene (reference sequence). CDR3 in amino acids: CSARIAYNMEQFF.

The chain is built from TRBV20-1 and TRBJ2-7; with no DNA, the TCRdb D assignment of TRBD1 cannot be verified. CDR3 size: 16 residues. CDR1 is DFQATT and CDR2 is SNEGSKA in the germline V gene (reference sequence). CDR3: CSAPARDRGGNDEQYF.

The chain employs TRBV5-1 and TRBJ1-2; TCRdb's D call, TRBD1, is unchecked because there is no DNA. The CDR3 has 18 residues. In germline, CDR1 is SGHRS, CDR2 YFSETQ. CDR3: CASSLAQPSGTGYYGYTF.

This chain uses TRBV5-1 with TRBJ2-4; the TRBD1 assignment by TCRdb is unverifiable without DNA. The germline V gene encodes CDR1 SGHRS and CDR2 YFSETQ. The CDR3 contains 15 residues. The CDR3 here is CASSWGDRDINIQYF.

This sequence joins TRBV18 and TRBJ2-5; TCRdb selects TRBD2, and the lack of DNA leaves this call unchecked. Looked up from germline, CDR1 is KGHSH and CDR2 is LQKENI. This CDR3 spans 17 amino acids. The CDR3 reads CASSMVDGRPYQETQYF.

V is TRBV5-1 and J is TRBJ2-3. Germline V gene lookup returns CDR1 SGHRS and CDR2 YFSETQ. The CDR3 is made up of 15 amino acids. CDR3 residues: CASSLAVGVSDTQYF.

The V call is TRBV5-1, the J call TRBJ2-2. Per germline, CDR1 SGHRS and CDR2 YFSETQ. The CDR3 has 15 amino acids. This chain's CDR3 is CASSEEVHHTGELFF.

This chain links TRBV5-8 with TRBJ2-3. This CDR3 has 11 residues. CDR1 SGHTS and CDR2 YDEGEE come from the germline V gene. The CDR3 region is CASSLENTQYF.

The V gene is TRBV4-1, the J gene TRBJ1-1. From germline, CDR1 is MGHRA and CDR2 YSYEKL. The CDR3 runs 16 residues. The CDR3 loop reads CASSHRLWRLNTEAFF.

V is TRBV27 and J is TRBJ2-7; TCRdb lists TRBD2, though no DNA is available to test this call. Per the germline V gene, CDR1 is MNHEY and CDR2 is SMNVEV (reference sequence). This CDR3 is 14 amino acids long. CDR3 protein: CASSPHPRGDEQYF.

The chain employs TRBV5-1 and TRBJ2-7; the TCRdb D gene call, TRBD1, has no DNA to confirm it. This CDR3 is built from 13 residues. The germline V gene has CDR1 SGHRS and CDR2 YFSETQ. This CDR3 is CASSEGTPYEQYF.

The chain employs TRBV9 and TRBJ2-7. Germline-derived CDR1 and CDR2 are SGDLS and YYNGEE. The length of the CDR3 is 15 residues. The CDR3 spells CASSVEASRSYEQYF.

This CDR3 reads CASSATGKLNYGYTF. This chain joins TRBV2 and TRBJ1-2; the D gene TCRdb calls, TRBD1, cannot be checked with no DNA. From germline, CDR1 is SNHLY and CDR2 FYNNEI. The CDR3 length is 15 residues.